Detailed here is one T cell receptor beta chain. Its antigen specificity is not known. From each donor, a 2.5 ml peripheral blood sample was drawn into PAXgene tubes and stored at -80 degrees C. Total RNA was isolated from whole blood with the PAXgene blood miRNA kit on an automated QIAcube, without T cell sorting. Deep TCRalpha and TCRbeta repertoire profiling with unique molecular barcoding was performed on peripheral blood of monozygotic twin pairs concordant or discordant for inflammatory bowel disease. Smoking habits were recorded for all twin pairs, with individuals classified as current, former or never smokers. The sample is drawn from a study of monozygotic twins with inflammatory bowel disease (dated by TCRdb to between 2019 and 2020). Notes on the research overall: The complete study included roughly 30 monozygotic twin pairs: 19 IBD-discordant Danish pairs and nine German pairs, of which four were IBD-concordant and five were IBD-discordant. The search for disease-associated traits relied mainly on comparing, within discordant pairs, IBD patients with their genetically identical healthy co-twins. Each individual had, on average, about 151 000 unique TCRalpha sequences and 181 000 unique TCRbeta sequences available for analysis.

The full study reports these points: The analysis was unable to tell apart different T cell subtypes. No single strong signal or clonotype linked to IBD turned up in the results, so the idea that one exists was not supported. IBD patients had lower TCRbeta repertoire diversity, measured by the inverse Simpson index, than their healthy co-twins. Because patients received different immunosuppressive treatments, the repertoires may have picked up extra background noise and variability between individuals. Compared with healthy twins, IBD patients shared fewer clonotypes with other individuals, and the difference was most pronounced in patients with signs of disease activity. Repertoire similarity did not differ between concordant and discordant twins, possibly due to limited statistical power.

The method behind the library was 5' RACE. For each TCR library, around 4,000 ng of total RNA was used. cDNA was synthesized with SMARTScribe reverse transcriptase in eight separate reactions per sample. During cDNA synthesis, unique molecular identifiers containing a 6-nucleotide sample barcode were introduced by template switching. Two nested PCRs of approximately 16 and 10 cycles amplified the TCRalpha and TCRbeta cDNA, and bead purification followed each PCR. Before amplification, the cDNA was treated with uracil DNA-glycosylase and purified using the QIAquick PCR purification kit. The second PCR added Illumina TruSeq-compatible adapters along with sample-specific barcodes. Library quality and concentration were checked on TapeStation and Qubit, and libraries were pooled at roughly 5 ng each. Sequencing of the pooled libraries was done on an Illumina HiSeq2500 single-index Rapid Run using custom sequencing primers and 2 x 100 bp reads. In the paper's pipeline: MiGEC version 1.2.6 was used for UMI-based consensus assembly, which corrected PCR and sequencing errors. MiXCR version 2.1.1 handled V(D)J alignment, clonotype assembly and CDR3 extraction. To normalise gene usage, clonotype sharing and MAIT/NKT TCR abundance, the analysis used the top 1000, 10 000 and 20 000 clonotypes per sample. Diversity was computed as the inverse Simpson index with the vegan R package after downsampling to 27 000 UMIs. Statistical testing used paired Mann-Whitney U tests on the discordant twin pairs and applied Benjamini-Hochberg correction for multiple testing. One entry per CDR3 protein sequence results from the TCRdb reprocessing of the reads, with DNA left out. Here the V and J calls rest on TCRdb's processing, not on the authors' analysis. The sample table holds 300,000 to 400,000 distinct CDR3 sequences. The top ten hold about 2.5% of the sample.

This TCR was recovered from a human donor with ulcerative colitis or Crohn's disease, or a healthy co-twin of an affected twin (not recorded which). The sequenced sample consisted of blood.

The CDR3 in this case is CASSLAGGPSYNEQFF. The chain couples TRBV5-1 to TRBJ2-1; TCRdb outputs TRBD1, but without DNA this stays unchecked. The CDR3, cysteine through phenylalanine, is 16 amino acids long. DNA is not recorded here. The germline V gene encodes CDR1 SGHRS and CDR2 YFSETQ.